This TCR beta chain appears in the sequencing data of a study of blood T cell repertoires in COVID-19. Profiling relied on immunoSEQ multiplex PCR, and the TCRdb table lists in-frame clones only, not all of them. This sample has some 7,900 clones, with about 81% found just once. The sequencing input was peripheral blood. The receptor was isolated from a human donor with active COVID-19. The donor label of this sample is uncertain.

This CDR3 reads CASSIIPGQGNSQQFF. The CDR3 DNA sequence: TGTGCCAGTAGTATTATTCCGGGACAGGGTAATAGTCAGCAGTTCTTC. This chain links TRBV19 with TRBJ2-1, with 9 bases that match TRBD1. The CDR3 is 16 amino acids. Germline values: CDR1 LNHDA, CDR2 SQIVND (reference sequence). V lost 3 bases to trimming and J lost 11 bases; unmatched junction nucleotides: 14.